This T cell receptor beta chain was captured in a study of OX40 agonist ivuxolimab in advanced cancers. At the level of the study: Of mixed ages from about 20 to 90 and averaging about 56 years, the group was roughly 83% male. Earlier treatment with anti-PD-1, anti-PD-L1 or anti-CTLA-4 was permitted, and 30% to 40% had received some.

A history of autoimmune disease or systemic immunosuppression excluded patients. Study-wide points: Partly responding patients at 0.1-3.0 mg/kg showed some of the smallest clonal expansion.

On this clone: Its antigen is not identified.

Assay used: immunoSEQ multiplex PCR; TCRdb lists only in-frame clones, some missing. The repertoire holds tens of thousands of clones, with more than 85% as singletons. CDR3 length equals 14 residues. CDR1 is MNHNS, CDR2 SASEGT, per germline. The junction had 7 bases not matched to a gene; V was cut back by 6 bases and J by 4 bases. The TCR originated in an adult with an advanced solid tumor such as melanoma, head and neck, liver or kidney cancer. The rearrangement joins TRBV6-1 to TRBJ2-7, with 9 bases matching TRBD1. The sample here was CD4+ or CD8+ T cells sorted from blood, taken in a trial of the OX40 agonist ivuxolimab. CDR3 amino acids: CASRTRDRAYEQYF. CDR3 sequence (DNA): TGTGCCAGCAGAACACGGGACAGGGCATACGAGCAGTACTTC.